This is a list of T cell receptor beta chains from one sample in a study of shared clonotypes between healthy human individuals. Profiled with immunoSEQ multiplex PCR; TCRdb holds only in-frame clones, not every one. The profile shows about 2.5 million clones, just under 95% of them singletons. The sample consisted of naive CD4+ T cells from PBMCs. The receptors were gathered from a man between 18 and 35 years old in good health. Some clones in this sample may be carry-over from other donors' samples. CDR3s include the opening cysteine and the closing phenylalanine or tryptophan. Fields, in order: J gene, D gene, clone size, V gene, CDR3 protein, CDR3 DNA. The D gene is left open where the match is weak. Size values are once, few and many counts, or a class for expanded clones, and some rows have none.

J gene: TRBJ2-3; D gene: TRBD2; clone size: NA; V gene: TRBV7-2; CDR3 protein: CATSGKYSTDTQYF; CDR3 DNA: TGTGCCACAAGCGGGAAGTATAGCACAGATACGCAGTATTTT
J gene: TRBJ2-7; D gene: TRBD1; clone size: once; V gene: TRBV19; CDR3 protein: CASSIGATGVREQYF; CDR3 DNA: TGTGCCAGTAGTATAGGAGCCACAGGGGTGAGGGAGCAGTACTTC
J gene: TRBJ1-1; D gene: TRBD1; clone size: NA; V gene: TRBV10-3; CDR3 protein: CAIRDGQVNTEAFF; CDR3 DNA: TGTGCCATCAGGGACGGACAGGTGAACACTGAAGCTTTCTTT
J gene: TRBJ1-1; D gene: NA; clone size: NA; V gene: TRBV5-1; CDR3 protein: CASSPEGRSTEAFF; CDR3 DNA: TGCGCCAGCAGCCCGGAGGGTCGGAGCACTGAAGCTTTCTTT
J gene: TRBJ2-7; D gene: NA; clone size: once; V gene: TRBV6-6; CDR3 protein: CASSRSVGEQYF; CDR3 DNA: TGTGCCAGCAGCCGGTCGGTGGGCGAGCAGTACTTC
J gene: TRBJ1-2; D gene: TRBD1; clone size: once; V gene: TRBV18; CDR3 protein: CASSPGFDRGNYGYTF; CDR3 DNA: TGTGCCAGCTCACCAGGGTTCGACAGGGGCAACTATGGCTACACCTTC
J gene: TRBJ1-1; D gene: NA; clone size: NA; V gene: TRBV28; CDR3 protein: CASSSQQEKAFF; CDR3 DNA: TGTGCCAGCAGTTCTCAACAGGAGAAAGCTTTCTTT
J gene: TRBJ1-5; D gene: NA; clone size: NA; V gene: TRBV7-6; CDR3 protein: CASSAVPGPRYGQPQHF; CDR3 DNA: TGTGCCAGCAGCGCCGTACCGGGCCCGAGATATGGTCAGCCCCAGCATTTT
J gene: TRBJ1-2; D gene: TRBD1; clone size: NA; V gene: TRBV4-1; CDR3 protein: CASSQGTGVGGYTF; CDR3 DNA: TGCGCCAGCAGCCAAGGGACAGGGGTGGGTGGCTACACCTTC
J gene: TRBJ2-7; D gene: NA; clone size: NA; V gene: TRBV20-1; CDR3 protein: CSVGKTYEQYF; CDR3 DNA: TGCAGTGTGGGCAAAACCTACGAGCAGTACTTC
J gene: TRBJ2-5; D gene: NA; clone size: NA; V gene: TRBV28; CDR3 protein: CASSGGQETQYF; CDR3 DNA: TGTGCCAGCAGTGGAGGCCAAGAGACCCAGTACTTC
J gene: TRBJ2-7; D gene: NA; clone size: NA; V gene: TRBV2; CDR3 protein: CASSEAFYEQYF; CDR3 DNA: TGTGCCAGCAGTGAAGCCTTTTACGAGCAGTACTTC
J gene: TRBJ1-4; D gene: NA; clone size: NA; V gene: TRBV2; CDR3 protein: CASSVVTVNEKLFF; CDR3 DNA: TGTGCCAGCAGTGTGGTGACGGTTAATGAAAAACTGTTTTTT
J gene: TRBJ2-4; D gene: TRBD1; clone size: NA; V gene: TRBV11-3; CDR3 protein: CASSLGQGNIQYF; CDR3 DNA: TGTGCCAGCAGCTTAGGACAGGGAAACATTCAGTACTTC
J gene: TRBJ1-5; D gene: NA; clone size: NA; V gene: TRBV11-2; CDR3 protein: CASSFDGGNQPQHF; CDR3 DNA: TGTGCCAGCAGCTTCGACGGCGGCAATCAGCCCCAGCATTTT
J gene: TRBJ1-1; D gene: TRBD1; clone size: few; V gene: TRBV2; CDR3 protein: CASTIRGQFAEAFF; CDR3 DNA: TGTGCCAGCACAATTAGGGGACAGTTTGCTGAAGCTTTCTTT
J gene: TRBJ2-1; D gene: NA; clone size: once; V gene: TRBV30; CDR3 protein: CAWIDTGYNEQFF; CDR3 DNA: TGTGCCTGGATCGATACAGGATACAATGAGCAGTTCTTC
J gene: TRBJ2-1; D gene: NA; clone size: NA; V gene: TRBV7-3; CDR3 protein: CASSLGTLLNEQFF; CDR3 DNA: TGTGCCAGCAGCTTAGGGACGTTATTAAATGAGCAGTTCTTC
J gene: TRBJ2-3; D gene: NA; clone size: NA; V gene: TRBV30; CDR3 protein: CAWARRSTDTQYF; CDR3 DNA: TGTGCCTGGGCCCGGCGGAGCACAGATACGCAGTATTTT
J gene: TRBJ1-5; D gene: NA; clone size: NA; V gene: TRBV6-6; CDR3 protein: CASRAGGVGNQPQHF; CDR3 DNA: TGTGCCAGCAGGGCCGGGGGGGTTGGCAATCAGCCCCAGCATTTT
J gene: TRBJ1-1; D gene: TRBD1; clone size: NA; V gene: TRBV6-1; CDR3 protein: CASRSPYQGDTEAFF; CDR3 DNA: TGTGCCAGCAGGAGCCCGTATCAGGGGGACACTGAAGCTTTCTTT
J gene: TRBJ2-3; D gene: TRBD2; clone size: NA; V gene: TRBV13; CDR3 protein: CASSLLKRGAGVTDTQYF; CDR3 DNA: TGTGCCAGCAGCCTTCTCAAGCGCGGGGCGGGAGTTACAGATACGCAGTATTTT